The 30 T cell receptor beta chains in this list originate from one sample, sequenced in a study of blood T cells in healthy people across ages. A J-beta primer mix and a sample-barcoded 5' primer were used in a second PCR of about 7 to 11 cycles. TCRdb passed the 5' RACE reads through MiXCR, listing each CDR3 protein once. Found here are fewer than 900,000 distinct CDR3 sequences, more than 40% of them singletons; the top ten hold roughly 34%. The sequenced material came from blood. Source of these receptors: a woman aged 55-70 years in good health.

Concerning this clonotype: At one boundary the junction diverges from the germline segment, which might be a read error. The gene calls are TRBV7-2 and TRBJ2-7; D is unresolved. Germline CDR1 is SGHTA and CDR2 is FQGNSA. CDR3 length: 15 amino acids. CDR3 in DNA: TGTGCCAGCAGCTTAAACTCCGGAGACTCCCACGAGCAGTACTTC. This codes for CASSLNSGDSHEQYF.

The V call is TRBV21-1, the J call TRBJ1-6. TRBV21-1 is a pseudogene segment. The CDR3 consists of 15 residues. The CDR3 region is CASSKGLSSNSPLHF. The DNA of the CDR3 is TGTGCCAGCAGCAAAGGTCTGAGCTCTAATTCACCCCTCCACTTT.

CDR3 DNA sequence: TGTGCCAGCAGTTTAGTAAAACAAGAGACCCAGTACTTC. Amino acids: CASSLVKQETQYF. V gene TRBV12-3 or TRBV12-4 combines with J gene TRBJ2-5; D is unclear. V shed 1 base and J shed 2 bases, with 5 bases lying between them. CDR3 length equals 13 residues.

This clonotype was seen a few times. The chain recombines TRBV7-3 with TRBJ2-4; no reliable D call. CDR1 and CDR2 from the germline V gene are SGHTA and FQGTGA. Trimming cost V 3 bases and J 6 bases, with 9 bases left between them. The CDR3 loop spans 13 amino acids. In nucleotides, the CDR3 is TGTGCCAGCAGCTTGAACCTGGGAAACATTCAGTACTTC. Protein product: CASSLNLGNIQYF.

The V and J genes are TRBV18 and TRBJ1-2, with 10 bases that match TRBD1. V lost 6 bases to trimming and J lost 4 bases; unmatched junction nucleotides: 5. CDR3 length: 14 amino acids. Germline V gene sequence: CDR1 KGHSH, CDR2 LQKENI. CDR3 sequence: CASSPGQGVYGYTF. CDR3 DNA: TGTGCCAGCTCGCCCGGACAGGGGGTCTATGGCTACACCTTC.

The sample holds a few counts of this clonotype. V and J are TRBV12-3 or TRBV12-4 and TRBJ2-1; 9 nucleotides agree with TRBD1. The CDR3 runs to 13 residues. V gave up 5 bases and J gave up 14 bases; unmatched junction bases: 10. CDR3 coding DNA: TGTGCCAGCAGTCCACTGACCGGGACAGGGAAGTTCTTC. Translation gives CASSPLTGTGKFF.

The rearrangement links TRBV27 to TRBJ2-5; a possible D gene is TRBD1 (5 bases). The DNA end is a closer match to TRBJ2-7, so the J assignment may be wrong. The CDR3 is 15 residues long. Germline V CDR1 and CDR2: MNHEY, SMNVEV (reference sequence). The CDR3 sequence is CASSSAAGNTCEQYF. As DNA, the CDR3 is TGTGCCAGCAGTTCCGCGGCAGGGAATACCTGCGAGCAGTACTTC.

The CDR3 reads CASSFLAEYNEQFF. The CDR3 coding sequence is TGTGCCAGCAGTTTTTTAGCGGAGTACAATGAGCAGTTCTTC. J is TRBJ2-1 and V is TRBV28, with D tentatively TRBD2 (6 bases). Trimming pared 3 bases from V and 4 bases from J, leaving 10 bases between. CDR3 length equals 14 residues. The germline V gene has CDR1 MDHEN and CDR2 SYDVKM.

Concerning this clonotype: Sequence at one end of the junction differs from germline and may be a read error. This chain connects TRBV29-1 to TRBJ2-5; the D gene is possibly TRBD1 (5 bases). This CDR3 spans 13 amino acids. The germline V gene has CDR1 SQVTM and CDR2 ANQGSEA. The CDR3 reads CGVMVGPRETQYF. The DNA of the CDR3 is TGCGGCGTGATGGTGGGGCCGAGGGAGACCCAGTACTTC.

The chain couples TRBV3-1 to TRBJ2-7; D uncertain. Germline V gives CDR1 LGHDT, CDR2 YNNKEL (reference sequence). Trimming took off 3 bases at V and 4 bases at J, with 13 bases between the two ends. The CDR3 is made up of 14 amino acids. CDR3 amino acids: CASSQGGGRYEQYF. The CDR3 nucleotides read TGTGCCAGCAGCCAGGGTGGCGGAAGATACGAGCAGTACTTC.

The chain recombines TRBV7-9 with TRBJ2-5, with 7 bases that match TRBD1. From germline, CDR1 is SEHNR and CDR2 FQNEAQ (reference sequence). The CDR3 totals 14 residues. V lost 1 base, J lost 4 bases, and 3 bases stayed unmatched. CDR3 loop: CASSLVNRGETQYF. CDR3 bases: TGTGCCAGCAGCTTAGTGAACAGGGGAGAGACCCAGTACTTC.

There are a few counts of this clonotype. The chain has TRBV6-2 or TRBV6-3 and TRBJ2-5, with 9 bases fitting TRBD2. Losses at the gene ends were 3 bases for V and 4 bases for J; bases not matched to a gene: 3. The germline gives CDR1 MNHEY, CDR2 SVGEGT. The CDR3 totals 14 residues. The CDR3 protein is CASSYAGGPETQYF. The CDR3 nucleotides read TGTGCCAGCAGTTATGCGGGAGGGCCAGAGACCCAGTACTTC.

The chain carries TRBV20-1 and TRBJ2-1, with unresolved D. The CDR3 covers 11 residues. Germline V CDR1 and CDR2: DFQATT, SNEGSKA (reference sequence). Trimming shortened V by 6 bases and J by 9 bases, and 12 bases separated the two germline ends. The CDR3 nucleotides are TGCAGTGCCCGAGCAACAATTGAGCAGTTCTTC. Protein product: CSARATIEQFF.

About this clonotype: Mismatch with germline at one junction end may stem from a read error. The CDR3 here is CAGRGQGNTYEQYF. The CDR3 DNA follows: TGTGCCGGCAGGGGACAGGGGAACACCTACGAGCAGTACTTC. V usage is TRBV28 and J usage is TRBJ2-7, with 10 bases that match TRBD1. The CDR3 is made up of 14 amino acids. The germline V gene encodes CDR1 MDHEN and CDR2 SYDVKM.

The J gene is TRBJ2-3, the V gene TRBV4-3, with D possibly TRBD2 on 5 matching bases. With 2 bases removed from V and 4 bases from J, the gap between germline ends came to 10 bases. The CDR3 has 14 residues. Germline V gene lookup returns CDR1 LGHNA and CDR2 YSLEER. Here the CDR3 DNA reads TGCGCCAGCAGCCAACTAGTGGGAGCAGATACGCAGTATTTT. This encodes CASSQLVGADTQYF.

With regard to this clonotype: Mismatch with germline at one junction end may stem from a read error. The CDR3 region has the DNA TGCGCCAGCAGCCAAGTGAAGGATCCGTATTCACCCCCCCACTTT. Translating gives CASSQVKDPYSPPHF. This sequence joins TRBV4-1 and TRBJ1-6; no clear D gene. Germline V CDR1 and CDR2: MGHRA, YSYEKL. This CDR3 contains 15 residues.

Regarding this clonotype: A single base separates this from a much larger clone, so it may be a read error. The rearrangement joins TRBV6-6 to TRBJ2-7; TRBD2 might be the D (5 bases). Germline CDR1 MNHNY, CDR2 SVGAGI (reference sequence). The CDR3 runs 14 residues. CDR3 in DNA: TGTGCCGGCAGTGGAGGAGGCCTCTCCTACGAGCAGTACTTC. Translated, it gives CAGSGGGLSYEQYF.

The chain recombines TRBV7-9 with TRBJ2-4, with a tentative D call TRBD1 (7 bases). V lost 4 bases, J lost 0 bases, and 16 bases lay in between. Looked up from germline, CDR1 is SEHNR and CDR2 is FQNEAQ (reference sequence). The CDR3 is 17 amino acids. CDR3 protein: CASSSGTGDSAKNIQYF. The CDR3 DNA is TGTGCCAGCAGCTCTGGTACAGGGGACTCAGCCAAAAACATTCAGTACTTC.

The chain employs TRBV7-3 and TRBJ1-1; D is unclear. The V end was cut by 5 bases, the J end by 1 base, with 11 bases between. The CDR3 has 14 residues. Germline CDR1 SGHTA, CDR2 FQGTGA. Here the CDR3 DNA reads TGTGCCAGCAGCGCCAAGGGCAAGAACACTGAAGCTTTCTTT. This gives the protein CASSAKGKNTEAFF.

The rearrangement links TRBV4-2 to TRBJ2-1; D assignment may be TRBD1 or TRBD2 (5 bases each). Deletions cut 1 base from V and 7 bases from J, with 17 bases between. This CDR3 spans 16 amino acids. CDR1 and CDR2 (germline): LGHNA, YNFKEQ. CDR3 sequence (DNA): TGTGCCAGCAGCCAAGTCGGACCGGGACGTGGGAATGAGCAGTTCTTC. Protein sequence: CASSQVGPGRGNEQFF.

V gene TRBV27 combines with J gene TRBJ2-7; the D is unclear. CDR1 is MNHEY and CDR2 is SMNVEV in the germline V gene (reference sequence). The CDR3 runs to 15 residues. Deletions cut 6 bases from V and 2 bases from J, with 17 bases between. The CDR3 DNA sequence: TGTGCCAGCAGGCCGACGACACTTGGAACCTACGAGCAGTACTTC. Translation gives CASRPTTLGTYEQYF.

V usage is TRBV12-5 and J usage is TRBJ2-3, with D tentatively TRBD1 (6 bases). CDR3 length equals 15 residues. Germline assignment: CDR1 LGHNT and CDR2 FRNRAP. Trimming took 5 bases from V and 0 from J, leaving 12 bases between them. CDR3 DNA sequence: TGTGCTAGTGGTCCCGGGACAACAAGCACAGATACGCAGTATTTT. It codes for CASGPGTTSTDTQYF.

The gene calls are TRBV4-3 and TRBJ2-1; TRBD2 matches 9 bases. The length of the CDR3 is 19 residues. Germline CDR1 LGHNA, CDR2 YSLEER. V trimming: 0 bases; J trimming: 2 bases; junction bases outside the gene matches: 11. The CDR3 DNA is TGCGCCAGCAGCCAAGATCCTGGCGGGAGGGTTGGAGCCTACAATGAGCAGTTCTTC. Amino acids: CASSQDPGGRVGAYNEQFF.

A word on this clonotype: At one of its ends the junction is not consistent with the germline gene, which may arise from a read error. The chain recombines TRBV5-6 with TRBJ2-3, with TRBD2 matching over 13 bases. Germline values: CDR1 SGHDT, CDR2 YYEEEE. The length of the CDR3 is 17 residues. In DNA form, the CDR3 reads TGTGTCAGCAGCCCGGGGCGACTAGCGGGAGGTACAGATACGCAGTATTTT. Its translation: CVSSPGRLAGGTDTQYF. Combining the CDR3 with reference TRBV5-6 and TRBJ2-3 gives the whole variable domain DAGVTQSPTHLIKTRGQQVTLRCSPKSGHDTVSWYQQALGQGPQFIFQYYEEEERQRGNFPDRFSGHQFPNYSSELNVNALLLGDSALYLCVSSPGRLAGGTDTQYFGPGTRLTVL.

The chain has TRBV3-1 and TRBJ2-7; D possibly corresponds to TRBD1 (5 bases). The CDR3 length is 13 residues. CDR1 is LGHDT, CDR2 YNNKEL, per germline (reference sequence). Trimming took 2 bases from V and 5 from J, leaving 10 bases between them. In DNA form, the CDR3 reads TGTGCCAGCAGCCAATCTAGGGGCAACGAGCAGTACTTC. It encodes CASSQSRGNEQYF.

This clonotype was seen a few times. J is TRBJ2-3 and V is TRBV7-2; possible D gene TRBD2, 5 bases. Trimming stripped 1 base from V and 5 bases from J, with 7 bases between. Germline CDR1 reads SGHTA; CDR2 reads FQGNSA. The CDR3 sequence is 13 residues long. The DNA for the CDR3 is TGTGCCAGCAGCTTAGTTAGCGTAGATACGCAGTATTTT. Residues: CASSLVSVDTQYF.

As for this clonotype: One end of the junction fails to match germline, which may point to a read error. CDR3 DNA sequence: TGTACCAGCAGTCCGAGGGAAGAGACCCAGTACTTC. It yields the protein CTSSPREETQYF. The gene calls are TRBV6-2 or TRBV6-3 and TRBJ2-5, with D tentatively TRBD2 (5 bases). Germline lookup yields CDR1 MNHEY and CDR2 SVGEGT. This CDR3 comprises 12 residues.

CDR3 in amino acids: CASRYTDQGTEAFF. The CDR3 DNA sequence: TGTGCCAGCAGGTATACGGACCAGGGCACTGAAGCTTTCTTT. The chain is built from TRBV13 and TRBJ1-1; D might be TRBD1 (5 bases). The V gene's germline CDR1 is PRHDT and CDR2 FYEKMQ (reference sequence). The V end lost 6 bases, the J end lost 4 bases, and 15 bases lay between the germline ends. CDR3 length: 14 amino acids.

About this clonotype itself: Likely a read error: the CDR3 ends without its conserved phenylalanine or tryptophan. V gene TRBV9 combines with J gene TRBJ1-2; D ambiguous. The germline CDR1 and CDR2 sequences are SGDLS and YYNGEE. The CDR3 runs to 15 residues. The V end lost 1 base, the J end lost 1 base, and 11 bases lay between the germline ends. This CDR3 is CASSVYDRFNYGYTC. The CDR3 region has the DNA TGTGCCAGCAGCGTATACGACCGATTTAACTATGGCTACACCTGC.

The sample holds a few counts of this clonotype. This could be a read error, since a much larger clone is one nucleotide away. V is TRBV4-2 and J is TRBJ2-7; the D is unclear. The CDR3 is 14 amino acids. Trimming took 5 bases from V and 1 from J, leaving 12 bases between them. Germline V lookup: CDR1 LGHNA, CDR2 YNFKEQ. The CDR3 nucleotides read TGTGCCAGCAGCGCCCAGTACCGGTCCTACGAGCAGTACTTC. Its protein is CASSAQYRSYEQYF.